The clone carrying this T cell receptor (beta chain) was seen only once. The data were produced by immunoSEQ multiplex PCR, yet TCRdb's version contains in-frame clones alone and is incomplete. The table has fewer than 85,000 clones, 85% to 95% seen once. CDR3 length equals 14 residues. Germline V lookup: CDR1 MNHEY, CDR2 SMNVEV (reference sequence). V shed 0 bases and J 5 bases; nucleotides not matched to a gene: 1. The data were taken from a study of OX40 agonist ivuxolimab in advanced cancers. About the research overall: Patients undergoing dose escalation presented with hepatocellular carcinoma, melanoma, renal cell or head and neck cancer.

It was autoimmune disease history or systemic immunosuppression that excluded patients. The clonotype was recovered from an adult with an advanced solid tumor such as melanoma, head and neck, liver or kidney cancer. The V and J genes are TRBV27 and TRBJ2-1; TRBD2 agrees at 7 bases. The specimen was CD4+ or CD8+ T cells sorted from blood, collected in a trial of the OX40 agonist ivuxolimab. The CDR3 loop reads CASSLSRGDNEQFF. CDR3 bases: TGTGCCAGCAGTTTATCTCGGGGGGACAATGAGCAGTTCTTC.